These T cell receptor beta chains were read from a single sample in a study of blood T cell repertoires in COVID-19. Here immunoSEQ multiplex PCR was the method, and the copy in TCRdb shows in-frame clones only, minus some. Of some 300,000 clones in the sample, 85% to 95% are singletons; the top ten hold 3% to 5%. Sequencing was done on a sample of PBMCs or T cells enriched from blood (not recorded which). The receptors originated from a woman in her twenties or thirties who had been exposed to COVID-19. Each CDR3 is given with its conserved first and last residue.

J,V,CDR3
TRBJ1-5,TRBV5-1,CASSLQGGGNQPQHF
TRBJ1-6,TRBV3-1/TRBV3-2,CASSQDPTARSPLHF
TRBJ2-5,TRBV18,CASSPRATSRETQYF
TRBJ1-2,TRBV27,CASSLSKSAGGYTF
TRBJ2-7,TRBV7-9,CASSAGQGSWSSYEQYF
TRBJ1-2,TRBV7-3,CASSLGRGPYGYTF
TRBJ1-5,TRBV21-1,CATSTGSPGGNQPQHF
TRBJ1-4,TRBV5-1,CASSPTRTATNEKLFF
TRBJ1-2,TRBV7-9,CASSSPGQGSYGYTF
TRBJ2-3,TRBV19,CASIDRATDTQYF
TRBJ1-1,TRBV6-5,CASSYSLQGSTEAFF
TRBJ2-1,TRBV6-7,CASKAGSNEQFF
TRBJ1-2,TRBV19,CASRVGTGGHGYTF
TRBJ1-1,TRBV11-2,CASSFVGRVPEAFF
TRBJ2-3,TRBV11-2,CASSLVRTAGDTQYF
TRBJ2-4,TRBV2,CASSTFLNDKNIQYF
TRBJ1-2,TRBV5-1,CASKLGTGTLEYGYTF
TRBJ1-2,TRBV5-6,CASSLDRGLGYTF
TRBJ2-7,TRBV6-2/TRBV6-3,CASSYLLVPYEQYF
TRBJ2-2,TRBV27,CASSYSGVYTGELFF
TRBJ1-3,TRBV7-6,CASSLARGGAGSGNTIYF
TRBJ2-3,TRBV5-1,CASSFGTSDRTDTQYF
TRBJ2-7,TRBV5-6,CASSLDRGLSYEQYF
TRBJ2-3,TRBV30,CAWSVLRGDTQYF
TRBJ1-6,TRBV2,CASSEGGGGSSPLHF
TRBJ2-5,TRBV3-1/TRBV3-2,CASSKTYGEETQYF
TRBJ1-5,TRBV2,CASRGGGQPQHF
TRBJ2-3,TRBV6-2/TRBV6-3,CASSPGLAGADTQYF
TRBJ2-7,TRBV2,CASSDRGEQYF
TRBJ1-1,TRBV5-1,CASSSSPRDPNTEAFF